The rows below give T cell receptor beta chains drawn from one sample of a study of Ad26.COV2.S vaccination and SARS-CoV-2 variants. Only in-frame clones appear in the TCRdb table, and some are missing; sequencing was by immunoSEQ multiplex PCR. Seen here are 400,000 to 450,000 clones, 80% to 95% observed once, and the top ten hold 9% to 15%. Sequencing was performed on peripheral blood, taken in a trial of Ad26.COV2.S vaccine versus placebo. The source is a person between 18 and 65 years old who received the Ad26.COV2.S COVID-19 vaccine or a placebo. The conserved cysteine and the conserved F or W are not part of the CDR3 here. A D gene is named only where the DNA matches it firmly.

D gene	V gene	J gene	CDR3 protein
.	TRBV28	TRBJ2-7	ASREFQDGYGVGYEQY
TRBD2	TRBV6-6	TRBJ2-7	ASSDHGRLAGPSPTNEQY
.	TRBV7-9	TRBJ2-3	ASSPDTTWVATQY
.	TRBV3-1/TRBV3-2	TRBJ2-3	ASAGRSAGAQDTQY
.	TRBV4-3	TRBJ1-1	ASSQDSWGATEAF
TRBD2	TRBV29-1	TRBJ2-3	SVDRLAGDPRTDTQY
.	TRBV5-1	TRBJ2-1	ASSLSLAGANGEQF
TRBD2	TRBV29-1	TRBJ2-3	SVVGLAGASNTDTQY
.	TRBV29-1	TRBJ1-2	SVLGETNYGYT
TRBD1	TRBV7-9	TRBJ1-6	ASSLWQGEYNSPLH
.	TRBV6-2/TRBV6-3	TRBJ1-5	ASSGQSNQPQH
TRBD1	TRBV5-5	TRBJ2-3	ASSSQTGVDTQY
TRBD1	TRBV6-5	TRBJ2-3	ASSLGQGVGNTQY
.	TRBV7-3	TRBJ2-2	ASSLSGRELF
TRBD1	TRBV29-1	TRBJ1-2	SVRPNRGDYGYT
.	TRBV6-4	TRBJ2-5	ASSESAQGTQY
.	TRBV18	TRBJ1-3	ASSPGDRGRTGNTIY
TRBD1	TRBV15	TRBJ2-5	ATSSQTGGWETQY
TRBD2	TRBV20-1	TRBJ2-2	SASLAGGNTGELF
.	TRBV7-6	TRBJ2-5	ASSLNPEGQETQY
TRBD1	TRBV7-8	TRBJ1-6	ASSLTGNNSPLH
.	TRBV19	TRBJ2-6	ASKGGNVLT
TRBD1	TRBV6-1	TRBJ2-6	ASSARQGLSGANVLT
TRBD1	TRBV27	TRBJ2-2	ASSHRQGNTGELF
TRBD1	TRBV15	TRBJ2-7	ATSPGTGPYEQY